Below are 27 T cell receptor beta chains sequenced from a single sample in a study of T cell clonality in common variable immunodeficiency (dated by TCRdb to between 2014 and 2017). These receptors have no identified antigens. The study at large found these results: CVID TCRbeta sequences were reported to have fewer deletions and N-nucleotide insertions and to lack highly modified clones with 13 or more V deletions.

Library preparation was by the immunoSEQ multiplex PCR assay. Drawn from immuneACCESS, this table holds only the in-frame rearrangements with V and J called that TCRdb kept. Clones are partly lost; checked studies trace under half to an unresolved V gene and leave the rest unexplained. The sample comprises some 19,000 clones, and every one was counted more than once. More than 20% of the sample is in the top ten clones. The material sequenced was peripheral blood mononuclear cells. The receptors shown here come from a human donor with common variable immunodeficiency.

The sample holds a few counts of this clone. The read ends 3 residues shy of where the CDR3 ends; the end is completed using the germline J gene. The chain recombines TRBV7-7 with TRBJ2-5, with D perhaps matching TRBD1 (6 bases). Per germline, CDR1 SSHAT and CDR2 FNYEAQ (reference sequence). Deletions cut 5 bases from V and 3 bases from J, with 10 bases between. The CDR3 is made up of 13 amino acids. CDR3 DNA, as far as it was read: TGTGCCAGCAGCCCCCACAGGGAAGAGACC. Amino acids: CASSPHREET. Given in full, the CDR3 is CASSPHREETQYF.

This clone was observed a few times. The read finishes 3 residues shy of the CDR3 end, and the germline J gene is used to complete it. This chain connects TRBV6-2 or TRBV6-3 to TRBJ1-6; no definite D call. The CDR3 loop spans 13 amino acids. Germline lookup yields CDR1 MNHEY and CDR2 SVGEGT. The CDR3 DNA, read in part, is TGTGCCAGCAGTTACGTCGAACGGGTCCCC. Its protein product is CASSYVERVP. The whole CDR3 protein reads CASSYVERVPLHF.

This clone was seen repeatedly, ten times or more. The CDR3 end is not reached by the read, which stops 3 residues before it; the germline J gene fills it in. V usage is TRBV14 and J usage is TRBJ2-2; the D is unclear. The V gene lost 4 bases and the J gene lost 7 bases, with 7 bases spanning the gap. The CDR3 has 12 residues. The V gene's germline CDR1 is SGHDN and CDR2 FVKESK. CDR3 residues: CASSLRIGELFF. The sequenced CDR3 bases are TGTGCCAGCAGCCTTAGAATCGGGGAG. Based on the CDR3 plus reference TRBV14 and TRBJ2-2, the full variable domain is EAGVTQFPSHSVIEKGQTVTLRCDPISGHDNLYWYRRVMGKEIKFLLHFVKESKQDESGMPNNRFLAERTGGTYSTLKVQPAELEDSGVYFCASSLRIGELFFGEGSRLTVL.

This clone was detected many times. The missing CDR3 end, 3 residues past where the read stops, is filled in from the germline J gene. The chain joins TRBV10-3 to TRBJ2-2, with 15 bases fitting TRBD2. Germline V gene data show CDR1 as ENHRY and CDR2 as SYGVKD. This CDR3 is built from 19 residues. V lost 7 bases to trimming and J lost 2 bases; unmatched junction nucleotides: 11. The CDR3: CAIKKGLAGGPYNTGELFF. CDR3 bases read: TGTGCCATCAAGAAAGGACTAGCGGGAGGGCCCTACAACACCGGGGAG.

A remark on this clone: The read falls 3 residues short of the CDR3 end, and the missing part is taken from the germline J gene. The J gene is TRBJ2-4, the V gene TRBV18; TRBD2 aligns across 8 bases. This CDR3 is built from 17 residues. Trimming cost V 2 bases and J 7 bases; bases outside gene matches: 13. The germline V gene has CDR1 KGHSH and CDR2 LQKENI. This CDR3 reads CASSPTLAGSEGNIQYF. Incomplete CDR3 DNA: TGTGCCAGCTCACCAACATTAGCGGGATCAGAGGGGAACATT.

In regard to this clone: The read ends 3 residues shy of where the CDR3 ends; the end is completed using the germline J gene. The V call is TRBV6-2 or TRBV6-3, the J call TRBJ1-2; D perhaps matches TRBD1 (5 bases). The CDR3 extends over 13 amino acids. Deletions cut 8 bases from V and 4 bases from J, with 14 bases between. Per germline, CDR1 MNHEY and CDR2 SVGEGT. The CDR3 loop reads CASRQQLLYGYTF. CDR3 DNA, as far as it was read: TGTGCCAGCCGACAGCAACTACTCTATGGC.

This clone was detected a few times. The sequence runs out 3 residues before the end of the CDR3; the remainder is reconstructed from the germline J gene. J is TRBJ1-1 and V is TRBV7-2, with D perhaps TRBD1 (5 bases). The CDR3 sequence is 13 residues long. Germline assignment: CDR1 SGHTA and CDR2 FQGNSA. Trimming removed 2 bases from V and 5 bases from J, with 9 bases in between. The chain's CDR3 is CASSLQGSTEAFF. CDR3 DNA, as far as it was read: TGTGCCAGCAGCTTACAGGGTTCAACTGAA.

This clone was seen a few times. Incomplete CDR3 DNA: TGTGCCAGCAGCCCGGGTGGCAATCAGCCC. This encodes CASSPGGNQP. In full, the CDR3 reads CASSPGGNQPQHF. This chain uses TRBV7-3 with TRBJ1-5, with D unresolved. With the read ending 3 residues before the CDR3 end, the germline J gene is used to fill in that end. Per the germline V gene, CDR1 is SGHTA and CDR2 is FQGTGA. The CDR3 extends over 13 amino acids. Deletions cut 5 bases from V and 2 bases from J, with 7 bases between.

This clone was detected only a few times. The read is 3 residues too short to cover the CDR3 end, so that end is filled in from the germline J gene. The V gene is TRBV5-1, the J gene TRBJ2-3; D might be TRBD1 (6 bases). The germline CDR1 and CDR2 sequences are SGHRS and YFSETQ. V lost 0 bases, J lost 0 bases, and 8 bases lay in between. This CDR3 spans 15 amino acids. The CDR3 protein is CASSLDRASTDTQYF. CDR3 bases read: TGCGCCAGCAGCTTGGACAGGGCTAGCACAGATACG.

The table lists this clone with a few counts. The read finishes 3 residues shy of the CDR3 end, and the germline J gene is used to complete it. The gene calls are TRBV6-2 or TRBV6-3 and TRBJ2-7; D is unclear. The CDR3 contains 13 residues. From germline, CDR1 is MNHEY and CDR2 SVGEGT. V was pared by 4 bases and J by 3 bases, with 10 bases between. CDR3 DNA, as far as it was read: TGTGCCAGCAGTTCACTGGGCCACTACGAG. This gives the protein CASSSLGHYE. The entire CDR3 protein is CASSSLGHYEQYF.

This clone came up a few times. The CDR3 end lies 3 residues beyond the end of the read and is filled in from the germline J gene. The chain employs TRBV7-2 and TRBJ2-5; D unclear. Germline CDR1 reads SGHTA; CDR2 reads FQGNSA. Between the trimmed V and J ends, which lost 4 bases and 0 bases, there was a span of 3 bases. This CDR3 spans 12 amino acids. Partial CDR3 DNA: TGTGCCAGCAGCTCGTACCAAGAGACC. Protein: CASSSYQET. The full CDR3 protein is CASSSYQETQYF.

This clone turned up a few times. Read data end 3 residues before the CDR3 end; the end is taken from the germline J gene. V and J are TRBV18 and TRBJ2-5; weak D call: TRBD1 (6 bases). The CDR3 has 13 amino acids. CDR1 and CDR2 (germline): KGHSH, LQKENI. V gave up 5 bases and J gave up 4 bases, with 11 bases separating them. This chain's CDR3 is CASSSQGTETQYF. CDR3 bases read: TGTGCCAGCTCAAGCCAGGGGACAGAGACC.

Notes on this clone: The CDR3 is cut off 3 residues early in the read; its end comes from the germline J gene. The V gene is TRBV2, the J gene TRBJ2-7; maybe TRBD2 (5 bases). The germline CDR1 and CDR2 sequences are SNHLY and FYNNEI. V was cut by 4 bases and J by 3 bases, with 13 bases left in between. The CDR3 is 14 amino acids. The sequenced CDR3 bases are TGTGCCAGCAGTGCGGGGTCCCTGGACTACGAG. Protein product: CASSAGSLDYE. In full, the CDR3 reads CASSAGSLDYEQYF.

About this clone: The read falls 3 residues short of the CDR3 end, and the missing part is taken from the germline J gene. The chain employs TRBV18 and TRBJ1-6; 7 bases fit TRBD1. After removal of 6 bases from V and 9 bases from J, the junction contained 14 bases not matched to a gene. Per germline, CDR1 KGHSH and CDR2 LQKENI. This CDR3 is built from 16 residues. CDR3 amino acids: CASSQGQAEVSSPLHF. CDR3 DNA (partial): TGTGCCAGCTCCCAAGGACAGGCAGAGGTCTCTTCACCC.

This clone turned up a few times. The read ends 3 residues before the CDR3 terminus; that terminus is restored from the germline J gene. V usage is TRBV30 and J usage is TRBJ2-1, with 7 bases lining up with TRBD1. V lost 5 bases to trimming and J lost 7 bases; unmatched junction nucleotides: 2. Germline V CDR1 and CDR2: GTSNPN, SVGIG (reference sequence). The length of the CDR3 is 11 residues. The CDR3: CAWDRVNEQFF. Partial CDR3 DNA: TGTGCCTGGGACAGGGTAAATGAG.

A few counts support this clone. The CDR3 end falls 3 residues outside the read, so it is completed with the germline J gene. The chain has TRBV30 and TRBJ2-5, with a weak D call TRBD1 (6 bases). The CDR3 has 18 residues. Looked up from germline, CDR1 is GTSNPN and CDR2 is SVGIG (reference sequence). The V end lost 3 bases, the J end lost 2 bases, and 25 bases lay between the germline ends. The CDR3: CAWSNFPGHNTLQETQYF. The covered CDR3 bases are TGTGCCTGGAGCAACTTCCCGGGACACAACACACTACAAGAGACC.

This clone has only a few counts. With the read ending 3 residues before the CDR3 end, the germline J gene is used to fill in that end. The V and J genes are TRBV18 and TRBJ2-5; D uncertain. Between the trimmed V and J ends, which lost 1 base and 4 bases, there was a span of 10 bases. The CDR3 has 14 residues. Germline loops: CDR1 KGHSH, CDR2 LQKENI. The sequenced CDR3 bases are TGTGCCAGCTCACCACAACCCTCCGGAGAGACC. This gives the protein CASSPQPSGET. The full CDR3 protein is CASSPQPSGETQYF.

With respect to this clone: Sequencing ends 3 residues short of the CDR3 end; the germline J gene provides the rest. The J gene is TRBJ2-2, the V gene TRBV30; a possible D gene is TRBD1 (6 bases). The CDR3 is 16 amino acids. CDR1 and CDR2 from the germline V gene are GTSNPN and SVGIG (reference sequence). V shed 1 base and J shed 3 bases, with 15 bases lying between them. CDR3 bases read: TGTGCCTGGAGTGCAAAACAGGGATGGGACACCGGGGAG. This sequence encodes CAWSAKQGWDTGE. The CDR3 in full is CAWSAKQGWDTGELFF. Looking up the rest from reference TRBV30 and TRBJ2-2 gives the full variable domain: SQTIHQWPATLVQPVGSPLSLECTVEGTSNPNLYWYRQAAGRGLQLLFYSVGIGQISSEVPQNLSASRPQDRQFILSSKKLLLSDSGFYLCAWSAKQGWDTGELFFGEGSRLTVL.

This clone turned up a few times. Read sequence stops 3 residues before the CDR3 end, and the germline J gene provides the missing end. The genes are TRBV20-1 and TRBJ2-1; TRBD1 is a possible D gene (5 bases). Germline CDR1 and CDR2: DFQATT and SNEGSKA (reference sequence). Trimming took off 4 bases at V and 8 bases at J, with 18 bases between the two ends. This CDR3 comprises 14 residues. The CDR3 bases that were read are TGCAGTGCTACCCCGGACACAAATGTCGATGAG. Its protein product is CSATPDTNVDE. The complete CDR3 reads CSATPDTNVDEQFF.

The CDR3 DNA, read in part, is TGTGCCAGTAGTTTAGGGCGGGGGGGGACCAAAAACATT. Its protein is CASSLGRGGTKNI. From start to end, the CDR3 is CASSLGRGGTKNIQYF. V gene TRBV19 combines with J gene TRBJ2-4, with 9 positions matching TRBD2. Sequencing ends 3 residues short of the CDR3 end; the germline J gene provides the rest. The CDR3 sequence is 16 residues long. Germline trimming cut 5 bases from V and 2 bases from J; bases unmatched to any gene: 7. CDR1 and CDR2 (germline): LNHDA, SQIVND (reference sequence).

Of note for this clone: The missing CDR3 end, 3 residues past where the read stops, is filled in from the germline J gene. The genes are TRBV6-4 and TRBJ2-1; 8 nucleotides agree with TRBD2. Germline CDR1 is MRHNA and CDR2 is SNTAGT. The CDR3 has 16 amino acids. V lost 6 bases and J lost 0; bases outside the gene matches: 7. This CDR3 reads CASRPRAGGSYNEQFF. The CDR3 DNA, read in part, is TGTGCCAGCAGGCCACGGGCGGGGGGCTCCTACAATGAG.

This clone was found a few times. The CDR3 extends 3 residues past the end of the read, so its final part is completed from the germline J gene. The V and J genes are TRBV18 and TRBJ2-7; 7 bases are a match to TRBD2. The CDR3 runs to 17 residues. Germline V gene lookup returns CDR1 KGHSH and CDR2 LQKENI. The trim removed 4 bases at V and 6 bases at J, leaving 18 bases unmatched. The CDR3 loop reads CASSRPSASGKVGEQYF. Incomplete CDR3 DNA: TGTGCCAGCTCACGCCCCTCTGCTAGCGGAAAGGTGGGCGAG.

Concerning this clone itself: The read ends 3 residues early relative to the CDR3; the germline J gene fills the gap. The chain combines TRBV20-1 with TRBJ1-2; TRBD1 aligns across 9 bases. Germline assignment: CDR1 DFQATT and CDR2 SNEGSKA (reference sequence). V was clipped by 3 bases and J by 4 bases; unmatched bases: 6. The CDR3 extends over 14 amino acids. CDR3 loop: CSARGWDRAYGYTF. The sequenced CDR3 bases are TGCAGTGCTAGGGGGTGGGACAGGGCCTATGGC.

This clone was observed a few times. The read is 3 residues too short to cover the CDR3 end, so that end is filled in from the germline J gene. V gene TRBV19 combines with J gene TRBJ2-5; either TRBD1 or TRBD2 may supply D (5 bases each). From germline, CDR1 is LNHDA and CDR2 SQIVND (reference sequence). Trimming pared 4 bases from V and 4 bases from J, leaving 13 bases between. The CDR3 is made up of 14 amino acids. The CDR3 reads CASSTGSVRETQYF. Incomplete CDR3 DNA: TGTGCCAGTAGTACAGGGAGCGTCCGAGAGACC.

This clone was detected ten times or more. Read data end 3 residues before the CDR3 end; the end is taken from the germline J gene. The chain is built from TRBV20-1 and TRBJ2-2; TRBD1 matches at 7 bases. V gave up 5 bases and J gave up 2 bases; unmatched junction bases: 8. Germline loops: CDR1 DFQATT, CDR2 SNEGSKA (reference sequence). The CDR3 has 15 amino acids. Here the CDR3 reads CSASPWTGNTGELFF. The part of the CDR3 DNA that was read is TGCAGTGCTTCGCCTTGGACAGGCAACACCGGGGAG.

This clone occurred a few times. Read data end 3 residues before the CDR3 end; the end is taken from the germline J gene. This chain links TRBV23-1 with TRBJ2-7, with D possibly TRBD2 on 5 matching bases. TRBV23-1 has ORF status, its function being uncertain. The CDR3 sequence is 18 residues long. The V and J ends lost 2 bases and 2 bases respectively, with 22 bases between them. The CDR3 here is CASSQEVSGPNYPYEQYF. The CDR3 bases that were read are TGCGCCAGCAGTCAAGAAGTCAGCGGACCCAACTACCCCTACGAG.

Worth noting for this clone: The CDR3 goes on 3 residues after the read ends, and that part is filled in from the germline J gene. V is TRBV7-9 and J is TRBJ1-1; D is uncertain. CDR3 length: 13 amino acids. Germline V gene data show CDR1 as SEHNR and CDR2 as FQNEAQ (reference sequence). Trimming removed 1 base from V and 7 bases from J, with 10 bases in between. CDR3 residues: CASSLVGQSEAFF. The part of the CDR3 DNA that was read is TGTGCCAGCAGCTTAGTTGGGCAGAGTGAA.